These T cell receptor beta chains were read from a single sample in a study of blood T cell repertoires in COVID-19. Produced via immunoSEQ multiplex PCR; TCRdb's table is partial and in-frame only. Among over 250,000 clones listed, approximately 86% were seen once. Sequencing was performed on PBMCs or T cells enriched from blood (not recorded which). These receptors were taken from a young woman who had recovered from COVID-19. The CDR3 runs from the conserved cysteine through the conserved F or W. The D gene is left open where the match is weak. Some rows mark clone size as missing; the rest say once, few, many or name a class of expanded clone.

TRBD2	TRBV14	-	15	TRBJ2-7	TGTGCCAGCAGCCAAGATGACCTAGCGGTCCACGAGCAGTACTTC	CASSQDDLAVHEQYF
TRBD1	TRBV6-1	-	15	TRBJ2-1	TGTGCCAGCAGTGATCGACAGGGGGCTTACAATGAGCAGTTCTTC	CASSDRQGAYNEQFF
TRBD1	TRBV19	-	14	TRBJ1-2	TGTGCCAGTAGGCCGGGACAGCTCCTCTATGGCTACACCTTC	CASRPGQLLYGYTF
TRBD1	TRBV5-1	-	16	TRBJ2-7	TGCGCCAGCAGCTTGTCTTGGGACAGGGGCTTCTACGAGCAGTACTTC	CASSLSWDRGFYEQYF
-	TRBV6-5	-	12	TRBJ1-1	TGTGCCAGTCGGTTTTCTAACACTGAAGCTTTCTTT	CASRFSNTEAFF
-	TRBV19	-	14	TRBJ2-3	TGTGCCAGTAGCGGACTCCTATCCACAGATACGCAGTATTTT	CASSGLLSTDTQYF
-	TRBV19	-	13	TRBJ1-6	TGTGCCAGTAGAACAGGCGGCGGATCACCCCTCCACTTT	CASRTGGGSPLHF
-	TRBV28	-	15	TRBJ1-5	TGTGCCAGCAGAACCGGAGGGGACGACAATCAGCCCCAGCATTTT	CASRTGGDDNQPQHF
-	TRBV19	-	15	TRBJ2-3	TGTGCCAGTAGTAAGGAGGAGGGGCAGGCAGATACGCAGTATTTT	CASSKEEGQADTQYF
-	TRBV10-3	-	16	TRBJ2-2	TGTGCCATCCACCCCTCCCTCCGGACTGACACCGGGGAGCTGTTTTTT	CAIHPSLRTDTGELFF
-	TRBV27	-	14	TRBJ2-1	TGTGCCTCCTGGGCTGGGAGCTCCTACAATGAGCAGTTCTTC	CASWAGSSYNEQFF
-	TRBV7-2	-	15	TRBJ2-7	TGTGCCAGCAGCTCGGGTCCAGGGACTGAATACGAGCAGTACTTC	CASSSGPGTEYEQYF
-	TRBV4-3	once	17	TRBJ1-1	TGCGCCAGCAGCCAAGATCGAGGCGGGGGGTTGAACACTGAAGCTTTCTTT	CASSQDRGGGLNTEAFF
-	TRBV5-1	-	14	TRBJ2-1	TGCGCCAGCAGCTGGGTGAGGGTTAACAATGAGCAGTTCTTC	CASSWVRVNNEQFF
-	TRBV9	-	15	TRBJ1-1	TGTGCCAGCAGCGGAGGACAGTTCATGAACACTGAAGCTTTCTTT	CASSGGQFMNTEAFF
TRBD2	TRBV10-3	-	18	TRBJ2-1	TGTGCCATCAGTGTTGACCAACTGACTAGCTCCCCCTACAATGAGCAGTTCTTC	CAISVDQLTSSPYNEQFF